Below are 28 T cell receptor beta chains sequenced from a single sample in a study of shared clonotypes between healthy human individuals. Using immunoSEQ multiplex PCR, the repertoire was profiled, and TCRdb retains in-frame clones only, with some absent. The sample has around 2.1 million clones, approximately 96% seen once. Source material: naive CD4+ T cells sorted from blood. The subset was: CD45RA+ positively selected. These receptors were taken from a man younger than 35 in good health.

A few counts support this clone. The chain's CDR3 is CASSARAGSPYEQYF. The CDR3 bases are TGTGCCAGCAGCGCACGCGCCGGGTCCCCCTACGAGCAGTACTTC. V is TRBV9 and J is TRBJ2-7; D not certain. The CDR3 consists of 15 residues. Per germline, CDR1 SGDLS and CDR2 YYNGEE. Trimming removed 3 bases at V and 2 bases at J, with 15 bases between.

The rearrangement links TRBV10-1 to TRBJ2-2; either TRBD1 or TRBD2 may fit D (6 bases each). CDR1 WNHNN and CDR2 SYGVQD come from the germline V gene (reference sequence). V was trimmed by 6 bases and J by 0 bases, leaving 11 bases between them. The CDR3 contains 15 residues. CDR3 in DNA: TGCGCCAGCAGCCCGGGGGCCACGAACACCGGGGAGCTGTTTTTT. It encodes CASSPGATNTGELFF.

The chain links TRBV2 to TRBJ2-5; D remains ambiguous. The CDR3 covers 14 residues. Trimming shortened V by 6 bases and J by 0 bases, and 11 bases separated the two germline ends. Germline CDR1 and CDR2: SNHLY and FYNNEI. CDR3 bases: TGTGCCAGCAGGCCGGATGTGTACCAAGAGACCCAGTACTTC. Residues: CASRPDVYQETQYF.

V is TRBV5-4 and J is TRBJ1-2, with D possibly matching TRBD1 (5 bases). Germline V gene sequence: CDR1 SGHNT, CDR2 YYREEE (reference sequence). Trimming shortened V by 4 bases and J by 4 bases, and 14 bases separated the two germline ends. The CDR3 covers 14 residues. CDR3 nucleotides: TGTGCCAGCAGCGTTGGGGGGGTTGGCTATGGCTACACCTTC. Residues: CASSVGGVGYGYTF.

This clone was counted only a few times. This chain connects TRBV28 to TRBJ1-6; D unclear. The CDR3 totals 11 residues. Germline loops: CDR1 MDHEN, CDR2 SYDVKM. The ends were cut back, 8 bases at V and 11 bases at J, with 10 bases in the middle. The CDR3 DNA reads TGTGCCAGCCGGGGAGTAACACCCCTCCACTTT. Its protein product is CASRGVTPLHF.

V gene TRBV7-9 combines with J gene TRBJ1-4; 7 bases align to TRBD1. The CDR3 extends over 15 amino acids. Germline CDR1 SEHNR, CDR2 FQNEAQ (reference sequence). V shed 7 bases and J 5 bases; nucleotides not matched to a gene: 10. The CDR3 region has the DNA TGTGCCAGCATCCCAGGGGGGCAGAACAATGAAAAACTGTTTTTT. This translates into CASIPGGQNNEKLFF.

The chain has TRBV6-1 and TRBJ1-6, with D possibly being TRBD1 (5 bases). Germline lookup yields CDR1 MNHNS and CDR2 SASEGT. Trimming removed 3 bases at V and 13 bases at J, with 10 bases between. This CDR3 contains 12 residues. The CDR3 region has the DNA TGTGCCAGCAGTGATTGGGGACTTCCCCTCCACTTT. Translating it yields CASSDWGLPLHF.

The V call is TRBV7-9, the J call TRBJ2-1, with D unresolved. The V end was cut by 5 bases, the J end by 9 bases, with 20 bases between. The CDR3 length is 15 residues. Germline assignment: CDR1 SEHNR and CDR2 FQNEAQ (reference sequence). The CDR3 is CASSPSPTPDSEQFF. The CDR3 DNA reads as TGTGCCAGCAGCCCCTCTCCGACGCCGGATAGTGAGCAGTTCTTC. Full variable domain (remainder filled in from reference TRBV7-9 and TRBJ2-1): DTGVSQNPRHKITKRGQNVTFRCDPISEHNRLYWYRQTLGQGPEFLTYFQNEAQLEKSRLLSDRFSAERPKGSFSTLEIQRTEQGDSAMYLCASSPSPTPDSEQFFGPGTRLTVL.

In the case of this clone: The sample carries other DNA sequences with the same CDR3. This chain uses TRBV14 with TRBJ2-7; D ambiguous. With 5 bases removed from V and 1 base from J, the gap between germline ends came to 6 bases. Germline lookup yields CDR1 SGHDN and CDR2 FVKESK. The CDR3 contains 12 residues. As DNA, the CDR3 is TGTGCCAGCAGCTCTTTATCCTACGAGCAGTACTTC. As protein: CASSSLSYEQYF.

This clone was counted a single time. The chain links TRBV18 to TRBJ2-5; the match to TRBD1 covers 9 bases. J gave up 10 bases and V 0 bases, and 12 bases lay outside the gene matches. The CDR3 totals 16 residues. In germline, CDR1 is KGHSH, CDR2 LQKENI. The CDR3 region is CASSPPSTGGLWNQYF. The CDR3, as DNA: TGTGCCAGCTCACCACCTTCGACAGGGGGGCTCTGGAACCAGTACTTC.

The chain employs TRBV9 and TRBJ2-2; no clear D gene. V lost 4 bases to trimming and J lost 4 bases, with 14 bases between them. CDR1 and CDR2 (germline): SGDLS, YYNGEE. The CDR3 runs to 15 residues. CDR3 sequence: CASSPIVSGTGELFF. The CDR3 nucleotides are TGTGCCAGCAGCCCCATAGTATCAGGCACCGGGGAGCTGTTTTTT. The variable domain in full, completed from reference TRBV9 and TRBJ2-2, reads DSGVTQTPKHLITATGQRVTLRCSPRSGDLSVYWYQQSLDQGLQFLIQYYNGEERAKGNILERFSAQQFPDLHSELNLSSLELGDSALYFCASSPIVSGTGELFFGEGSRLTVL.

This chain joins TRBV5-1 and TRBJ1-3; D is uncertain. Trimming stripped 4 bases from V and 1 base from J, with 9 bases between. CDR3 size: 14 residues. Germline V gives CDR1 SGHRS, CDR2 YFSETQ. CDR3 sequence (DNA): TGCGCCAGCAGCCCGGATGGTTCTGGAAACACCATATATTTT. It specifies CASSPDGSGNTIYF.

The chain recombines TRBV2 with TRBJ1-5; possible D gene TRBD1, 6 bases. The CDR3 covers 14 residues. CDR1 is SNHLY and CDR2 is FYNNEI in the germline V gene. Trimming shortened V by 6 bases and J by 5 bases, and 14 bases separated the two germline ends. The CDR3 DNA reads as TGTGCCAGCAGGGTGGAAGGGGGTGATCAGCCCCAGCATTTT. It yields the protein CASRVEGGDQPQHF.

The chain carries TRBV30 and TRBJ2-5; no clear D. V was shortened by 2 bases and J by 4 bases, with 14 bases between the two germline ends. Germline values: CDR1 GTSNPN, CDR2 SVGIG (reference sequence). CDR3 length equals 14 residues. The CDR3 loop reads CAWSRDVVGETQYF. The CDR3 coding sequence is TGTGCCTGGAGTCGCGACGTCGTAGGAGAGACCCAGTACTTC.

The rearrangement links TRBV19 to TRBJ1-5; TRBD1 is a possible D gene (6 bases). The CDR3 has 17 amino acids. Germline CDR1 is LNHDA and CDR2 is SQIVND (reference sequence). Trimming removed 1 base from V and 2 bases from J, with 15 bases in between. CDR3 sequence: CASSIGNSGAGNQPQHF. CDR3 nucleotides: TGTGCCAGTAGTATAGGCAACTCGGGGGCCGGCAATCAGCCCCAGCATTTT.

The genes are TRBV10-1 and TRBJ2-7; D not certain. The CDR3 covers 14 residues. CDR1 WNHNN and CDR2 SYGVQD come from the germline V gene (reference sequence). V lost 0 bases, J lost 6 bases, and 12 bases lay in between. The DNA for the CDR3 is TGCGCCAGCAGTGAGTCGAACGGAAAAGGCGAGCAGTACTTC. The encoded protein is CASSESNGKGEQYF.

Worth noting for this clone: Distinct nucleotide sequences in the sample also encode this CDR3. The gene calls are TRBV30 and TRBJ2-7, with no clear D. From germline, CDR1 is GTSNPN and CDR2 SVGIG (reference sequence). This CDR3 comprises 12 residues. Trimming pared 0 bases from V and 6 bases from J, leaving 9 bases between. The CDR3 DNA follows: TGTGCCTGGAGTGTAATTGGCGCCGAGCAGTACTTC. Amino acids: CAWSVIGAEQYF.

This chain links TRBV11-2 with TRBJ2-7, with TRBD2 as a possible D gene (5 bases). The length of the CDR3 is 18 residues. Germline lookup yields CDR1 SGHAT and CDR2 FQNNGV. The germline V and J ends were trimmed by 3 bases and 0 bases, with 21 bases remaining between them. CDR3 sequence: CASSFRRATTTSSYEQYF. The CDR3 DNA is TGTGCCAGCAGCTTTCGGCGAGCGACTACGACGAGCTCCTACGAGCAGTACTTC.

As for this clone: The same CDR3 is also encoded by other DNA sequences in this sample. This rearrangement joins TRBV6-1 to TRBJ1-2; D gene uncertain. Germline-derived CDR1 and CDR2 are MNHNS and SASEGT. The V end lost 1 base, the J end lost 0 bases, and 6 bases lay between the germline ends. This CDR3 contains 14 residues. The CDR3 here is CASSEGPANYGYTF. The DNA for the CDR3 is TGTGCCAGCAGTGAAGGCCCGGCTAACTATGGCTACACCTTC.

The chain is built from TRBV28 and TRBJ1-2, with D tentatively TRBD1 (6 bases). Trimming left V 6 bases short and J 2 bases short, with 19 bases between. CDR3 length: 16 amino acids. Germline V gene lookup returns CDR1 MDHEN and CDR2 SYDVKM. The CDR3: CASSPPRGHLNYGYTF. The DNA of the CDR3 is TGTGCCAGCAGCCCCCCCCGGGGGCACCTCAACTATGGCTACACCTTC.

This sequence joins TRBV11-2 and TRBJ2-5; TRBD2 matches 9 bases. The CDR3 loop spans 15 amino acids. Germline CDR1 reads SGHAT; CDR2 reads FQNNGV. V was clipped by 5 bases and J by 4 bases; unmatched bases: 8. The CDR3, as DNA: TGTGCCAGCAGCCCCCACCCTAGCGGGGTAGAGACCCAGTACTTC. Residues: CASSPHPSGVETQYF. The variable domain in full, completed from reference TRBV11-2 and TRBJ2-5, reads EAGVAQSPRYKIIEKRQSVAFWCNPISGHATLYWYQQILGQGPKLLIQFQNNGVVDDSQLPKDRFSAERLKGVDSTLKIQPAKLEDSAVYLCASSPHPSGVETQYFGPGTRLLVL.

V is TRBV18 and J is TRBJ2-3; D is perhaps TRBD1 (6 bases). Trimming pared 3 bases from V and 0 bases from J, leaving 7 bases between. The CDR3 is 14 amino acids. Looked up from germline, CDR1 is KGHSH and CDR2 is LQKENI. The CDR3 sequence: CASSPGHSTDTQYF. In DNA form, the CDR3 reads TGTGCCAGCTCACCGGGACATAGCACAGATACGCAGTATTTT.

The rearrangement links TRBV28 to TRBJ1-2; unclear D gene. Per the germline V gene, CDR1 is MDHEN and CDR2 is SYDVKM. V lost 3 bases and J lost 4, with 15 bases in between. The CDR3 length is 15 residues. CDR3 sequence (DNA): TGTGCCAGCAGTTTGCGCGCTTCCTGGGGCTATGGCTACACCTTC. Protein: CASSLRASWGYGYTF.

Comments on this clone: The sample contains more than one DNA sequence encoding this CDR3. The CDR3 region is CASSPGQPNTEAFF. CDR3 DNA sequence: TGTGCCAGCAGTCCCGGACAGCCGAACACTGAAGCTTTCTTT. The chain carries TRBV6-5 and TRBJ1-1; D is perhaps TRBD1 (6 bases). This CDR3 region has 14 residues. V gave up 5 bases and J gave up 1 base, with 11 bases separating them. Germline V gives CDR1 MNHEY, CDR2 SVGAGI.

This chain links TRBV30 with TRBJ2-7; D is possibly TRBD1 (6 bases). This CDR3 has 14 amino acids. Trimming removed 0 bases from V and 0 bases from J, with 9 bases in between. CDR1 and CDR2 from the germline V gene are GTSNPN and SVGIG (reference sequence). The CDR3 nucleotides read TGTGCCTGGAGTGTAACAGGGTACTCCTACGAGCAGTACTTC. Translation gives CAWSVTGYSYEQYF. Supplemented by reference TRBV30 and TRBJ2-7, the full variable domain reads SQTIHQWPATLVQPVGSPLSLECTVEGTSNPNLYWYRQAAGRGLQLLFYSVGIGQISSEVPQNLSASRPQDRQFILSSKKLLLSDSGFYLCAWSVTGYSYEQYFGPGTRLTVT.

A single count supports this clone. V and J are TRBV5-1 and TRBJ2-7; D is ambiguous. The V end was cut by 0 bases, the J end by 3 bases, with 7 bases between. The germline gives CDR1 SGHRS, CDR2 YFSETQ. This CDR3 has 13 residues. The CDR3 DNA follows: TGCGCCAGCAGCTTGGAGCAGTTCTACGAGCAGTACTTC. This gives the protein CASSLEQFYEQYF.

V usage is TRBV7-3 and J usage is TRBJ2-1; D tentatively fits TRBD1 or TRBD2 (6 bases each). The CDR3 runs 14 residues. Germline CDR1 SGHTA, CDR2 FQGTGA. The ends were cut back, 5 bases at V and 6 bases at J, with 14 bases in the middle. This CDR3 is CASSRKGGSNEQFF. CDR3 nucleotides: TGTGCCAGCAGCCGGAAGGGGGGCAGCAATGAGCAGTTCTTC.

Notes on this clone: One end of the junction varies from germline; a read error may be responsible. CDR3 loop: CASSDPSGQGGSNVLTF. Here the CDR3 DNA reads TGTGCCAGCAGTGACCCCTCTGGGCAGGGTGGGTCCAACGTCCTGACTTTC. The chain joins TRBV6-1 to TRBJ2-6, with D maybe TRBD1 (5 bases). Germline loops: CDR1 MNHNS, CDR2 SASEGT. The CDR3 has 17 residues.